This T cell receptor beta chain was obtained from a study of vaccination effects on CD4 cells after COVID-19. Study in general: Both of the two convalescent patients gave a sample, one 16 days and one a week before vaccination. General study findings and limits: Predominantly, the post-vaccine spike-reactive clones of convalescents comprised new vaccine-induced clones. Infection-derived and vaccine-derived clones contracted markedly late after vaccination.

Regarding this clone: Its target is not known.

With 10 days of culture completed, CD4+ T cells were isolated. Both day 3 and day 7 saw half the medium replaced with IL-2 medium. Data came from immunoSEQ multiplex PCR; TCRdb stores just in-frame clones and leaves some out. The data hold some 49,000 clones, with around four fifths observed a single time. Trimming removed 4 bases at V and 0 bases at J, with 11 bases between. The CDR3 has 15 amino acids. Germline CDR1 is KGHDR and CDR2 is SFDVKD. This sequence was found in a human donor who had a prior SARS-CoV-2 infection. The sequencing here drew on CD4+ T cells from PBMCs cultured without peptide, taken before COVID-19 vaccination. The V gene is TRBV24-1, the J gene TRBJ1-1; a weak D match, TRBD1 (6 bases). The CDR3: CATSDGRGMNTEAFF. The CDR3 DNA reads TGTGCCACCAGTGACGGCAGGGGTATGAACACTGAAGCTTTCTTT.